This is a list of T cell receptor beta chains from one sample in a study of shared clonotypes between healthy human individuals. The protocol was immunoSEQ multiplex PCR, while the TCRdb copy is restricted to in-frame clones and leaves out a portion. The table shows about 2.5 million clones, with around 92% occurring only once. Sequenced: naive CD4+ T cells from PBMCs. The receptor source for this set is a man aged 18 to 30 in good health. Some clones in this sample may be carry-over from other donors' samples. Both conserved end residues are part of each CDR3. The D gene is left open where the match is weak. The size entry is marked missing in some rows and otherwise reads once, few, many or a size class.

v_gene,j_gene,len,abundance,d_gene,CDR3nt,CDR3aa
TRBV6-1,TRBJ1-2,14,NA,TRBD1,TGTGCCAGCAGTGAGGACAGGGGGAACTATGGCTACACCTTC,CASSEDRGNYGYTF
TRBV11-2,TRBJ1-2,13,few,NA,TGTGCCAGCAGGGCTGGGAGGGGTTATGGCTACACCTTC,CASRAGRGYGYTF
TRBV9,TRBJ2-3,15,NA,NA,TGTGCCAGCAGCTCCAACACGGGGCAAACAGATACGCAGTATTTT,CASSSNTGQTDTQYF
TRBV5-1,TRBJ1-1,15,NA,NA,TGCGCCAGCAGCTTTACTCGCTTGGGGAGCACTGAAGCTTTCTTT,CASSFTRLGSTEAFF
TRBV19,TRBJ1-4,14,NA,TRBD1,TGTGCCAGTAGCATACGACAGGGAGGTCAAAAACTGTTTTTT,CASSIRQGGQKLFF
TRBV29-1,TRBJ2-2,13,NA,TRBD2,TGCAGCGTCGGACTAGTTTTAACCGGGGAGCTGTTTTTT,CSVGLVLTGELFF
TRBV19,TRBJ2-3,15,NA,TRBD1,TGTGCCAGTAGTATAGAGACAGGGATCGGAGATACGCAGTATTTT,CASSIETGIGDTQYF
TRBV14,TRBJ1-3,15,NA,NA,TGTGCCAGCAGCCAAGAAACGAGGGGCCGAAACACCATATATTTT,CASSQETRGRNTIYF
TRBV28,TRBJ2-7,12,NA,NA,TGTGCCAGCAGTTCCGAACTATACGAGCAGTACTTC,CASSSELYEQYF
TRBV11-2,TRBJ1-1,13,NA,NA,TGTGCCAGCAGCTCGAACAGGGCTACTGAAGCTTTCTTT,CASSSNRATEAFF
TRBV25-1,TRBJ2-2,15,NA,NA,TGTGCCAGCAGTGAATCGGGCGGAAACACCGGGGAGCTGTTTTTT,CASSESGGNTGELFF
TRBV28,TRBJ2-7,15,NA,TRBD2,TGTGCCAGCGGAGAAGCGGGACGGCTGACCTACGAGCAGTACTTC,CASGEAGRLTYEQYF
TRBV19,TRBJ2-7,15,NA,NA,TGTGCCAGTAGTATCTCCGCCAGGGCATCCTACGAGCAGTACTTC,CASSISARASYEQYF
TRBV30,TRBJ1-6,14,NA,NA,TGTGCCTGGCACTACGGGACAAGCGGTTCACCCCTCCACTTT,CAWHYGTSGSPLHF
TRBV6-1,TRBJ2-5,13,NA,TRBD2,TGTGCCAGCATCCGCGGGGGGACGGCGACCCAGTACTTC,CASIRGGTATQYF
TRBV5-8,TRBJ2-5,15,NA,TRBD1,TGTGCCAGCAGCTTAAGGACAGGGGGCGAGGAGACCCAGTACTTC,CASSLRTGGEETQYF
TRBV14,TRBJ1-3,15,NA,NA,TGTGCCAGCAGCAATCAGCAGAGCTCTGGAAACACCATATATTTT,CASSNQQSSGNTIYF
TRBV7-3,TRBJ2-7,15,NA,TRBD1,TGTGCCAGCAGCCCAGGACCCGGGACAGCCTACGAGCAGTACTTC,CASSPGPGTAYEQYF
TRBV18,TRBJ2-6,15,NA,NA,TGTGCCAGCTCACCTGCTACCCCTGGGGCCAACGTCCTGACTTTC,CASSPATPGANVLTF
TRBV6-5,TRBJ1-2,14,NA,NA,TGTGCCAGCAGTTACTCGTTGGCTGAAAATGGCTACACCTTC,CASSYSLAENGYTF
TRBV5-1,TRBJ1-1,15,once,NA,TGCGCCAGCAGCTTGGAAGAGGGGCTGGGCACTGAAGCTTTCTTT,CASSLEEGLGTEAFF
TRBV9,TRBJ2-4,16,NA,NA,TGTGCCAGCAGCGTAGATCCTCAGCTAGCCAAAAACATTCAGTACTTC,CASSVDPQLAKNIQYF
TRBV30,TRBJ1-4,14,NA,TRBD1,TGTGCCTGGAGGGACAGGGTAGAGGATGAAAAACTGTTTTTT,CAWRDRVEDEKLFF
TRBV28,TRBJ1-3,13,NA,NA,TGTGCCAGCAGTCGGAGACAAGGGAACACCATATATTTT,CASSRRQGNTIYF
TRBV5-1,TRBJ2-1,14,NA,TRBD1,TGCGCCAGCAGCTGGACAGGGGGGCCCAATGAGCAGTTCTTC,CASSWTGGPNEQFF
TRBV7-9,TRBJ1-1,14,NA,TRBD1,TGTGCCAGCAGAGGGGGACAGGGGAACACTGAAGCTTTCTTT,CASRGGQGNTEAFF
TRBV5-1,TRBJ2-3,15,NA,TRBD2,TGCGCCAGCAGCTCATCGGGACTAGTCACAGATACGCAGTATTTT,CASSSSGLVTDTQYF
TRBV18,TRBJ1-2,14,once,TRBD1,TGTGCCAGCTCCCCAACAGGGGCGGGCGATGGCTACACCTTC,CASSPTGAGDGYTF
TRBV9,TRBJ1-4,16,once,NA,TGTGCCAGCAGCGCCCGTTCAGGAGCAACTAATGAAAAACTGTTTTTT,CASSARSGATNEKLFF
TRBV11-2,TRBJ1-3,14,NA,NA,TGTGCCAGCAGCTTACAGCTATCTGGAAACACCATATATTTT,CASSLQLSGNTIYF
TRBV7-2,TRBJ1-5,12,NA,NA,TGTGCCAGCAGCTTACTTGATCAGCCCCAGCATTTT,CASSLLDQPQHF
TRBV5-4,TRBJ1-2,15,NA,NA,TGTGCCAGCAGCCAAAAAACCGGGACGGGCTATGGCTACACCTTC,CASSQKTGTGYGYTF
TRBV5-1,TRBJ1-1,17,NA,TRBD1,TGCGCCAGCAGCTTGGGGGACAGGGCCGCCGGAGGAACTGAAGCTTTCTTT,CASSLGDRAAGGTEAFF
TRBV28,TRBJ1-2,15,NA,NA,TGTGCCAGCAGTTTGGGGAGACGGAATAACTATGGCTACACCTTC,CASSLGRRNNYGYTF
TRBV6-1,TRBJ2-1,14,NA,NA,TGTGCCAGCAGTGTCGCCAATTCCGGGGATGAGCAGTTCTTC,CASSVANSGDEQFF
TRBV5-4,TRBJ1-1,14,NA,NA,TGTGCCAGCAGCTTCCAGGGGCTGGGCACTGAAGCTTTCTTT,CASSFQGLGTEAFF
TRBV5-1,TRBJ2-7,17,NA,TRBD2,TGCGCCAGCAGCCTCGGACTAGCGGGAGGGAGAGTTCGGGAGCAGTACTTC,CASSLGLAGGRVREQYF
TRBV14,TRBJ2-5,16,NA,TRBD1,TGTGCCAGCAGTCTATTGACAGGGAAGGTGGGAGAGACCCAGTACTTC,CASSLLTGKVGETQYF
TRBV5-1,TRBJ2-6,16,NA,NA,TGCGCCAGCAGATCGGACACCCGCTCTGGGGCCAACGTCCTGACTTTC,CASRSDTRSGANVLTF
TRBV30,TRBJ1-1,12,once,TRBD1,TGTGCCTGCGACAGGGCCAACACTGAAGCTTTCTTT,CACDRANTEAFF
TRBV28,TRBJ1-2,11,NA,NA,TGTGCCAGCCTATATAACTATGACTACACCTTC,CASLYNYDYTF
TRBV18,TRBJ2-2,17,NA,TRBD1,TGTGCCAGCTCACTAACTACAGGGGGCGGAAACACCGGGGAGCTGTTTTTT,CASSLTTGGGNTGELFF
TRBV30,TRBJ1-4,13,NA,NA,TGTGCCTGGAGTGTATCAGTAGGGGAAAAACTGTTTTTT,CAWSVSVGEKLFF
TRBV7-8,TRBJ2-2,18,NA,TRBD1,TGTGCCAGCAGTTTAACTTACGGACAGGGGGCTCCAAGGGGGGAGCTGTTTTTT,CASSLTYGQGAPRGELFF
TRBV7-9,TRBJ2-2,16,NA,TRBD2,TGTGCCAGCAGCTTACTAGCGGGAGGTAGTACCGGGGAGCTGTTTTTT,CASSLLAGGSTGELFF
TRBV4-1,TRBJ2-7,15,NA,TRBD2,TGCGCCAGCAGCCAAGTAGGTCTAGCGGGAGTCGAGCAGTACTTC,CASSQVGLAGVEQYF